What follows describes a single T cell receptor (beta chain). Its antigen is currently unknown. These data are taken from a study of cytomegalovirus exposure and HLA in healthy donors. The PCR ran on 60 Vbeta and 13 Jbeta primers. The data were produced by immunoSEQ multiplex PCR, yet TCRdb's version contains in-frame clones alone and is incomplete. The sample comprises 95,000 to 150,000 clones, 73% of which are singletons, and more than 4.5% rests with the top ten. The CDR3 extends over 14 amino acids. Trimming at V came to 2 bases and at J to 11 bases, leaving 7 bases not matched to a gene. Germline CDR1 WNHNN, CDR2 SYGVQD (reference sequence). Findings of the study overall: Earlier results showed most TCR beta V segments being productive about 90% or about 30% of the time.

The clonotype was recovered from a man in his sixties in good health and CMV-seropositive. The chain employs TRBV10-1 and TRBJ2-1; 9 bases agree with TRBD2. The sequenced sample was PBMCs. The CDR3 reads CASSEQSSGDQQFF. The CDR3 DNA sequence: TGCGCCAGCAGTGAGCAGTCTAGCGGGGACCAGCAGTTCTTC.